This is a list of T cell receptor beta chains from one sample in a study of cytomegalovirus exposure and HLA in healthy donors. Produced via immunoSEQ multiplex PCR; TCRdb's table is partial and in-frame only. The sample contains under 200,000 clones, 80% to 85% of which appear only once. Sequencing input: PBMCs. The receptor source for this set is a boy aged 2 to 9 in good health and CMV-seronegative. Both conserved end residues are part of each CDR3. Each record gives: clone size, V gene, D gene, J gene, CDR3 protein, CDR3 DNA. D genes are given only for firm matches. Expanded clones get a size class; other rows say once, few or many, or leave the size out.

abundance: .
v_gene: TRBV2
d_gene: TRBD1
j_gene: TRBJ1-5
CDR3aa: CASSGDRDGPQHF
CDR3nt: TGTGCCAGCAGTGGGGACAGGGATGGGCCCCAGCATTTT

abundance: .
v_gene: TRBV4-1
d_gene: TRBD2
j_gene: TRBJ2-5
CDR3aa: CASSHPHAPSGSFQETQYF
CDR3nt: TGCGCCAGCAGCCACCCCCACGCTCCTAGCGGGAGTTTCCAAGAGACCCAGTACTTC

abundance: few
v_gene: TRBV6-5
d_gene: .
j_gene: TRBJ2-3
CDR3aa: CASSYRGSTDTQYF
CDR3nt: TGTGCCAGCAGTTACCGAGGGAGCACAGATACGCAGTATTTT

abundance: .
v_gene: TRBV5-1
d_gene: .
j_gene: TRBJ2-2
CDR3aa: CASSFRGQGYTGELFF
CDR3nt: TGCGCCAGCAGCTTCAGGGGCCAAGGGTACACCGGGGAGCTGTTTTTT

abundance: .
v_gene: TRBV7-8
d_gene: .
j_gene: TRBJ2-7
CDR3aa: CASSSVGEREQYF
CDR3nt: TGTGCCAGCAGCTCCGTTGGGGAGCGGGAGCAGTACTTC

abundance: .
v_gene: TRBV9
d_gene: TRBD1
j_gene: TRBJ2-1
CDR3aa: CASSVTGQGNEQFF
CDR3nt: TGTGCCAGCAGCGTGACGGGACAGGGGAATGAGCAGTTCTTC

abundance: few
v_gene: TRBV5-4
d_gene: .
j_gene: TRBJ1-1
CDR3aa: CASSSGRTEAFF
CDR3nt: TGTGCCAGCAGCTCGGGGAGGACTGAAGCTTTCTTT

abundance: .
v_gene: TRBV5-1
d_gene: TRBD1
j_gene: TRBJ2-7
CDR3aa: CASSFLQGYEQYF
CDR3nt: TGCGCCAGCAGCTTCCTACAGGGGTACGAGCAGTACTTC

abundance: .
v_gene: TRBV11-2
d_gene: .
j_gene: TRBJ2-5
CDR3aa: CASSLGSSAAQYF
CDR3nt: TGTGCCAGCAGCTTAGGCTCGTCAGCGGCCCAGTACTTC

abundance: .
v_gene: TRBV2
d_gene: .
j_gene: TRBJ1-1
CDR3aa: CASSEAQIQGTFYMNTEAFF
CDR3nt: TGTGCCAGCAGTGAAGCCCAGATTCAGGGAACCTTTTACATGAACACTGAAGCTTTCTTT

abundance: .
v_gene: TRBV2
d_gene: TRBD2
j_gene: TRBJ2-3
CDR3aa: CASSFTAGGNTDTQYF
CDR3nt: TGTGCCAGCAGTTTTACAGCGGGAGGGAACACAGATACGCAGTATTTT

abundance: .
v_gene: TRBV4-2
d_gene: .
j_gene: TRBJ2-7
CDR3aa: CASSQGGSAPYEQYF
CDR3nt: TGTGCCAGCAGCCAAGGAGGCAGCGCTCCCTACGAGCAGTACTTC

abundance: .
v_gene: TRBV5-1
d_gene: .
j_gene: TRBJ1-5
CDR3aa: CASSPGGPYQPQHF
CDR3nt: TGCGCCAGCAGCCCGGGAGGGCCTTATCAGCCCCAGCATTTT

abundance: few
v_gene: TRBV7-9
d_gene: TRBD2
j_gene: TRBJ2-1
CDR3aa: CASRHSGVENEQFF
CDR3nt: TGTGCCAGCAGACATAGCGGGGTTGAGAATGAGCAGTTCTTC

abundance: once
v_gene: TRBV15
d_gene: TRBD1
j_gene: TRBJ1-5
CDR3aa: CATSRDRAVQPQHF
CDR3nt: TGTGCCACCAGCAGGGACAGGGCGGTTCAGCCCCAGCATTTT

abundance: once
v_gene: TRBV27
d_gene: TRBD1
j_gene: TRBJ1-1
CDR3aa: CASSAQGTEAFF
CDR3nt: TGTGCCAGCAGTGCACAGGGGACTGAAGCTTTCTTT

abundance: .
v_gene: TRBV7-6
d_gene: TRBD2
j_gene: TRBJ2-7
CDR3aa: CASSFLAASYEQYF
CDR3nt: TGTGCCAGCAGCTTCCTAGCGGCCTCCTACGAGCAGTACTTC

abundance: .
v_gene: TRBV29-1
d_gene: .
j_gene: TRBJ1-2
CDR3aa: CSAGREVEYGYTF
CDR3nt: TGCAGCGCGGGCAGGGAAGTGGAGTATGGCTACACCTTC

abundance: .
v_gene: TRBV30
d_gene: TRBD2
j_gene: TRBJ2-1
CDR3aa: CAWSIGSGFYNEQFF
CDR3nt: TGTGCCTGGAGTATTGGTAGCGGGTTCTACAATGAGCAGTTCTTC

abundance: .
v_gene: TRBV9
d_gene: TRBD2
j_gene: TRBJ2-1
CDR3aa: CASSSRGAGAYVNEQFF
CDR3nt: TGTGCCAGCAGCTCGAGGGGAGCGGGAGCTTATGTCAATGAGCAGTTCTTC

abundance: .
v_gene: TRBV5-6
d_gene: .
j_gene: TRBJ2-7
CDR3aa: CASSLLALSSYEQYF
CDR3nt: TGTGCCAGCAGCCTGCTAGCACTGAGCTCCTACGAGCAGTACTTC

abundance: .
v_gene: TRBV7-9
d_gene: .
j_gene: TRBJ2-7
CDR3aa: CASSHSGPRDEQYF
CDR3nt: TGTGCCAGCAGCCATAGCGGCCCACGGGACGAGCAGTACTTC

abundance: .
v_gene: TRBV7-8
d_gene: .
j_gene: TRBJ1-5
CDR3aa: CASSRDSSYRLNQPQHF
CDR3nt: TGTGCCAGCAGCAGAGATTCCTCGTACAGGCTCAATCAGCCCCAGCATTTT

abundance: .
v_gene: TRBV15
d_gene: .
j_gene: TRBJ1-1
CDR3aa: CATSRDWTSEAFF
CDR3nt: TGTGCCACCAGCAGAGATTGGACAAGCGAAGCTTTCTTT

abundance: .
v_gene: TRBV5-1
d_gene: TRBD1
j_gene: TRBJ2-1
CDR3aa: CASSRGQGKMTYNEQFF
CDR3nt: TGCGCCAGCAGCCGTGGACAGGGGAAGATGACCTACAATGAGCAGTTCTTC

abundance: few
v_gene: TRBV5-6
d_gene: TRBD2
j_gene: TRBJ2-2
CDR3aa: CASSLLMSSGTTGELFF
CDR3nt: TGTGCCAGCAGCTTGTTAATGTCTAGCGGGACAACCGGGGAGCTGTTTTTT

abundance: .
v_gene: TRBV2
d_gene: .
j_gene: TRBJ1-2
CDR3aa: CASSDSNGYTF
CDR3nt: TGTGCCAGCAGTGACAGTAATGGCTACACCTTC

abundance: .
v_gene: TRBV28
d_gene: TRBD2
j_gene: TRBJ2-4
CDR3aa: CASSELREGMYF
CDR3nt: TGTGCCAGCAGTGAACTCAGGGAGGGGATGTACTTC

abundance: .
v_gene: TRBV6-5
d_gene: TRBD2
j_gene: TRBJ2-1
CDR3aa: CASSYPTLAGYNEQFF
CDR3nt: TGTGCCAGCAGTTACCCCACACTAGCGGGCTACAATGAGCAGTTCTTC

abundance: .
v_gene: TRBV9
d_gene: TRBD1
j_gene: TRBJ2-7
CDR3aa: CASSVATGGAYEQYF
CDR3nt: TGTGCCAGCAGCGTAGCGACAGGGGGCGCATACGAGCAGTACTTC

abundance: .
v_gene: TRBV27
d_gene: TRBD2
j_gene: TRBJ2-7
CDR3aa: CASRVSGTSYEQYF
CDR3nt: TGTGCCAGCAGGGTTAGCGGGACCTCCTACGAGCAGTACTTC

abundance: .
v_gene: TRBV6-5
d_gene: .
j_gene: TRBJ2-7
CDR3aa: CASSLKMELEQYF
CDR3nt: TGTGCCAGCAGTTTGAAAATGGAGCTCGAGCAGTACTTC